The clone carrying this T cell receptor (beta chain) was recorded only once. This entry is derived from a study of blood T cell repertoires in COVID-19. Overall study: The analysed material was cDNA or gDNA that came from T cells, B-cell-depleted T cells, or PBMCs.

Residents of 24 US areas, aged roughly 18 to 89 years, made up the participants. This table comes from immunoSEQ multiplex PCR, and its TCRdb copy is limited to in-frame clones, with some not included. The sample yields some 270,000 clones, approximately 85% seen once. The sequenced sample was PBMCs or T cells enriched from blood (not recorded which). This clonotype was obtained from a woman in her forties or fifties with acute COVID-19.

DNA of the CDR3: TGTGCCAGCAGCTCCCCCGGGACAGGGCACTATGGCTACACCTTC. It is translated as CASSSPGTGHYGYTF. The gene calls are TRBV7-9 and TRBJ1-2; TRBD1 agrees at 9 bases. Germline loops: CDR1 SEHNR, CDR2 FQNEAQ (reference sequence). This CDR3 is 15 amino acids long. With 4 bases clipped from V and 3 bases from J, the junction kept 6 bases outside the gene matches. Using reference TRBV7-9 and TRBJ1-2 for the parts outside the CDR3, the full variable domain is DTGVSQNPRHKITKRGQNVTFRCDPISEHNRLYWYRQTLGQGPEFLTYFQNEAQLEKSRLLSDRFSAERPKGSFSTLEIQRTEQGDSAMYLCASSSPGTGHYGYTFGSGTRLTVV.